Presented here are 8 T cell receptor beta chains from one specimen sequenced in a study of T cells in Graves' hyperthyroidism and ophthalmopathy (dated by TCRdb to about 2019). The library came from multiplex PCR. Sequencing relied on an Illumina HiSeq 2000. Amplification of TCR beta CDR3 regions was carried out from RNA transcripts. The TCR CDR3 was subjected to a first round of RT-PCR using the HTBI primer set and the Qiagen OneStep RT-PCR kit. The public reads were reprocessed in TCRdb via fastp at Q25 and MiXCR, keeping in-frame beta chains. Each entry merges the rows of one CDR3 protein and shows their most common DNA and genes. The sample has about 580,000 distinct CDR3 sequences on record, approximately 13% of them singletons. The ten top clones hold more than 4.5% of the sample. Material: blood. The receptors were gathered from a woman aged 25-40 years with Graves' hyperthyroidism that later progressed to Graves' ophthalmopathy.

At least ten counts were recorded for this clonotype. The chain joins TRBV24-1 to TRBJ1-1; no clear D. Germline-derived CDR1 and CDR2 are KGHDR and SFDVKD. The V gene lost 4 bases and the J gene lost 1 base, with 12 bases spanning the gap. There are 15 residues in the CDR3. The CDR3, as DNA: TGTGCCACCAGTGAGACAAGGGCTGGGAACACTGAAGCTTTCTTT. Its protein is CATSETRAGNTEAFF.

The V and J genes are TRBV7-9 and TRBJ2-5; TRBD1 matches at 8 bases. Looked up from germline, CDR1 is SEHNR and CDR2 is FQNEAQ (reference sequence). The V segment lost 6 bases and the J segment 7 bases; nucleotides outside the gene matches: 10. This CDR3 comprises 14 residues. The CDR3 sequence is CASSRTGTEWTQYF. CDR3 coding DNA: TGTGCCAGCAGTCGGACAGGGACCGAATGGACCCAGTACTTC.

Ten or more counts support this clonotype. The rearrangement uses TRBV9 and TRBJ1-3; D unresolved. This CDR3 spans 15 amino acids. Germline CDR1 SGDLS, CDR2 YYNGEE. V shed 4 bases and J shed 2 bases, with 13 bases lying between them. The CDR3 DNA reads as TGTGCCAGCAGCCTAAGCGTTGGCCCTGGAAACACCATATATTTT. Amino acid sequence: CASSLSVGPGNTIYF.

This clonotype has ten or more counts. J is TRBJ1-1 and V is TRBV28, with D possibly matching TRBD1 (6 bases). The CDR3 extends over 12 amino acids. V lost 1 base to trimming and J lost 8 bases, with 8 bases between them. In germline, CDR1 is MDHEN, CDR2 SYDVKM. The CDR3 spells CASSLLQGEAFF. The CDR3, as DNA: TGTGCCAGCAGTTTATTACAGGGAGAAGCTTTCTTT.

CDR3 amino acids: CATSTGTQYEQYF. CDR3 nucleotide sequence: TGTGCCACCAGTACCGGGACACAATACGAGCAGTACTTC. This rearrangement joins TRBV24-1 to TRBJ2-7, with D perhaps TRBD1 (6 bases). Germline assignment: CDR1 KGHDR and CDR2 SFDVKD. This CDR3 has 13 amino acids. V lost 6 bases to trimming and J lost 4 bases, with 12 bases between them.

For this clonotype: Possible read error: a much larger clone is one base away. For the CDR3, the DNA is TGTGTCACCAGTGGGGTTAGCAGGTCCCCAGATACGCAGTATTTT. Protein product: CVTSGVSRSPDTQYF. The rearrangement joins TRBV24-1 to TRBJ2-3; D is unresolved. CDR1 and CDR2 (germline): KGHDR, SFDVKD. The CDR3 length is 15 residues.

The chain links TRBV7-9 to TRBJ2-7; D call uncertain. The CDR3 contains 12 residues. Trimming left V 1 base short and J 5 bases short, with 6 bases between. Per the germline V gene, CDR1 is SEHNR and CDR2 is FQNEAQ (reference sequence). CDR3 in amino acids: CASSLEFHEQYF. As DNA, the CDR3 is TGTGCCAGCAGCTTAGAGTTTCACGAGCAGTACTTC. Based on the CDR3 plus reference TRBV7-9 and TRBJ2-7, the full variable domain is DTGVSQNPRHKITKRGQNVTFRCDPISEHNRLYWYRQTLGQGPEFLTYFQNEAQLEKSRLLSDRFSAERPKGSFSTLEIQRTEQGDSAMYLCASSLEFHEQYFGPGTRLTVT.

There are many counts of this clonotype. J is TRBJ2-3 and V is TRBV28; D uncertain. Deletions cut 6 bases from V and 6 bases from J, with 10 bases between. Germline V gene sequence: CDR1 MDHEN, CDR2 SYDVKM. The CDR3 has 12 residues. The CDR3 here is CASSLAPDTQYF. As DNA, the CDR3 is TGTGCCAGCAGCCTCGCGCCCGATACGCAGTATTTT.